Listed below are T cell receptor beta chains from one sample, sequenced in a study of blood T cells in healthy people across ages. TCRdb re-analysed the 5' RACE reads in MiXCR, keeping a single row per CDR3 protein. The sample has about 1.8 million distinct CDR3 sequences, around half seen once; the top ten hold less than 2.5%. Specimen: blood. These TCRs come from a woman aged 40 to 50 in good health. The CDR3 runs from the conserved cysteine through the conserved F or W. The D gene is left open where the match is weak. Size is stated for part of the rows, as once, few or many counts, or as a class when the clone is expanded.

CDR3	DNA	V	D	J	size
CATSGRGQSYGYTF	TGTGCCACCAGCGGAAGGGGACAGTCCTATGGCTACACCTTC	TRBV15	TRBD1	TRBJ1-2	.
CASSLRTGINEKLFF	TGTGCCAGCAGTTTGCGGACAGGAATCAATGAAAAACTGTTTTTT	TRBV27	TRBD1	TRBJ1-4	.
CASSLDWGFSSYEQYF	TGTGCCAGCAGCTTAGACTGGGGGTTCAGCTCCTACGAGCAGTACTTC	TRBV7-8	.	TRBJ2-7	.
CSVGQGDADTQYF	TGCAGCGTTGGCCAGGGTGACGCCGATACGCAGTATTTT	TRBV29-1	.	TRBJ2-3	.
CSALPRTSHTDTQYF	TGCAGTGCCCTCCCCCGGACTAGCCACACAGATACGCAGTATTTT	TRBV20-1	TRBD2	TRBJ2-3	few
CASSLDVGANSPLHF	TGTGCCAGCAGCTTAGATGTCGGAGCTAATTCACCCCTCCACTTT	TRBV7-8	.	TRBJ1-6	once
CASSFGGVMETQYF	TGCGCCAGCAGCTTTGGGGGGGTCATGGAGACCCAGTACTTC	TRBV5-1	TRBD2	TRBJ2-5	.
CASSSPGQDIVNEQYF	TGTGCCAGCAGCTCCCCGGGACAGGATATCGTCAATGAGCAGTACTTC	TRBV7-2	TRBD1	TRBJ2-7	.
CASSSTPGLAGFTDTQYF	TGTGCCAGCAGCTCAACCCCGGGACTAGCGGGTTTCACAGATACGCAGTATTTT	TRBV7-3	TRBD2	TRBJ2-3	few
CASSYSLPPTGNEQYF	TGTGCCAGCAGTTACTCGTTGCCCCCAACCGGGAACGAGCAGTACTTC	TRBV6-2/TRBV6-3	.	TRBJ2-7	.
CASSGWSYTF	TGTGCCAGCTCGGGATGGAGCTACACCTTC	TRBV2	.	TRBJ1-2	.
CSVYEEQFF	TGCAGCGTATACGAAGAGCAGTTCTTC	TRBV29-1	.	TRBJ2-1	few
CASRRRTGGQEQYF	TGTGCCAGCAGGAGGCGGACAGGGGGCCAAGAGCAGTACTTC	TRBV14	TRBD1	TRBJ2-4	.
CASSLLGTRSTPDTQYF	TGTGCCAGCAGCTTACTTGGGACTAGATCGACCCCAGATACGCAGTATTTT	TRBV7-9	TRBD2	TRBJ2-3	.
CASSLALLNTEAFF	TGTGCCAGCAGTTTAGCCCTGCTGAACACTGAAGCTTTCTTT	TRBV6-6	.	TRBJ1-1	.
CSGQGPIQETQYF	TGCAGCGGTCAGGGGCCCATCCAAGAGACCCAGTACTTC	TRBV29-1	.	TRBJ2-5	.
CASSLATAYYGYTF	TGTGCCAGCAGCTTAGCCACAGCTTACTATGGCTACACCTTC	TRBV7-2	.	TRBJ1-2	.
CSASWQGAIRNYGYTF	TGCAGTGCTAGTTGGCAGGGGGCAATTCGGAACTATGGCTACACCTTC	TRBV20-1	TRBD1	TRBJ1-2	.
CASSPGPLGNQPQHF	TGTGCCAGCAGCCCGGGCCCCTTGGGGAATCAGCCCCAGCATTTT	TRBV9	.	TRBJ1-5	few
CASSLDGRGQETQYF	TGTGCCAGCAGCTTAGACGGACGAGGACAAGAGACCCAGTACTTC	TRBV7-2	.	TRBJ2-5	many
CSARGQGAEETQYF	TGCAGTGCACGAGGACAGGGGGCGGAAGAGACCCAGTACTTC	TRBV20-1	TRBD1	TRBJ2-5	few
CASSRGTGGNNEQFF	TGCGCTAGCAGCCGAGGGACTGGCGGAAACAATGAGCAGTTCTTC	TRBV4-1	.	TRBJ2-1	once
CATSGKAYEQYF	TGTGCCACATCCGGGAAGGCCTACGAGCAGTACTTC	TRBV7-9	.	TRBJ2-7	.
CASSFFSPGQGGDEQFF	TGCGCCAGCAGCTTTTTTAGCCCGGGACAGGGGGGCGATGAGCAGTTCTTC	TRBV5-1	TRBD1	TRBJ2-1	.
CAGRMTSGGFYEQYF	TGTGCCGGCAGAATGACTAGCGGGGGATTCTACGAGCAGTACTTC	TRBV6-2/TRBV6-3	TRBD2	TRBJ2-7	.
CASSSRDFDTDTQYF	TGTGCCAGCAGCTCCCGGGACTTCGACACAGATACGCAGTATTTT	TRBV6-5	.	TRBJ2-3	.
CASSPQAGTGANVLTF	TGTGCCAGCAGCCCGCAAGCCGGGACTGGGGCCAACGTCCTGACTTTC	TRBV7-3	.	TRBJ2-6	.
CASSGNRASSTDTQYF	TGTGCCAGCAGTGGCAACAGGGCCTCTAGCACAGATACGCAGTATTTT	TRBV6-1	.	TRBJ2-3	.
CASKEQGISYEQYF	TGTGCCAGCAAGGAACAGGGCATATCCTACGAGCAGTACTTC	TRBV2	.	TRBJ2-7	once
CASSRATGTGDGYGYTF	TGCGCCAGCAGCCGCGCAACCGGGACAGGGGACGGGTATGGCTACACCTTC	TRBV4-3	TRBD1	TRBJ1-2	once
CASSVRDYEQFF	TGTGCCAGCAGTGTGCGGGACTATGAGCAGTTCTTC	TRBV25-1	.	TRBJ2-1	.